This T cell receptor (beta chain) was sequenced during a study of preoperative IRX-2 immunotherapy in early breast cancer. Produced via immunoSEQ multiplex PCR; TCRdb's table is partial and in-frame only. The sample has about 45,000 clones, approximately 75% seen once; the top ten hold approximately 1.2%. Specified treatment: preoperative locoregional IRX-2 cytokine immunotherapy. This phase Ib study tested locoregional IRX-2 cytokine immunotherapy given before surgery. The sample in question was tumor tissue, obtained after IRX-2 immunotherapy. The TCR originated in a human donor with breast cancer.

As DNA, the CDR3 is TGTGCCAGCAGCCAAGGGGAACCGGGACAGGGTCCCTACGAGCAGTACTTC. This translates into CASSQGEPGQGPYEQYF. The gene calls are TRBV7-7 and TRBJ2-7; TRBD1 matches at 9 bases. The CDR3 runs 17 residues. Germline lookup yields CDR1 SSHAT and CDR2 FNYEAQ (reference sequence). The V segment lost 5 bases and the J segment 2 bases; nucleotides outside the gene matches: 13.